The 13 T cell receptor beta chains reported below all come from one sample, sequenced in a study of blood T cell repertoires in COVID-19. TCRdb keeps only in-frame clones here, not all; method: immunoSEQ multiplex PCR. Here the sample spans 250,000 to 300,000 clones, roughly 90% being singletons. Source material: peripheral blood. The receptors were gathered from a woman in her fifties or sixties with acute or convalescent COVID-19.

The chain joins TRBV7-3 to TRBJ2-1; 12 bases map to TRBD2. The junction had 3 bases not matched to a gene; V was cut back by 0 bases and J by 6 bases. CDR1 and CDR2 (germline): SGHTA, FQGTGA. The length of the CDR3 is 16 residues. For the CDR3, the DNA is TGTGCCAGCAGCTTAACAACTAGCGGGAGGAGCAATGAGCAGTTCTTC. This sequence encodes CASSLTTSGRSNEQFF.

For the CDR3, the DNA is TGTGCCAGCAGCTTGGGTGGACAGGGGAACTATGGCTACACCTTC. It yields the protein CASSLGGQGNYGYTF. V usage is TRBV5-4 and J usage is TRBJ1-2; 9 bases fit TRBD1. With 0 bases clipped from V and 2 bases from J, the junction kept 2 bases outside the gene matches. This CDR3 region has 15 residues. Germline V lookup: CDR1 SGHNT, CDR2 YYREEE (reference sequence).

V and J are TRBV19 and TRBJ1-3; 9 bases fit TRBD1. V was pared by 5 bases and J by 4 bases, with 6 bases of the junction left unmatched. CDR1 is LNHDA, CDR2 SQIVND, per germline (reference sequence). This CDR3 contains 15 residues. The CDR3 DNA reads TGTGCCAGTAGTCCGATACAGGGGGCCGGAAACACCATATATTTT. This encodes CASSPIQGAGNTIYF.

The chain has TRBV19 and TRBJ1-2; 8 bases are shared with TRBD1. Germline lookup yields CDR1 LNHDA and CDR2 SQIVND (reference sequence). Germline trimming cut 4 bases from V and 2 bases from J; bases unmatched to any gene: 6. The CDR3 contains 15 residues. As DNA, the CDR3 is TGTGCCAGTAGTAGACGACAGGGGCAAAACTATGGCTACACCTTC. Translating gives CASSRRQGQNYGYTF.

The sample holds a few counts of this clone. V gene TRBV7-6 combines with J gene TRBJ1-1; D call uncertain. The CDR3 is 15 amino acids. Per the germline V gene, CDR1 is SGHVS and CDR2 is FNYEAQ. The ends were cut back, 5 bases at V and 1 base at J, with 14 bases in the middle. The CDR3 spells CASSTSGNSNTEAFF. Written as DNA, the CDR3 is TGTGCCAGCAGCACGTCCGGGAACTCGAACACTGAAGCTTTCTTT.

The J gene is TRBJ1-5, the V gene TRBV30; TRBD1 matches at 7 bases. Looked up from germline, CDR1 is GTSNPN and CDR2 is SVGIG (reference sequence). This CDR3 comprises 14 residues. The V segment lost 5 bases and the J segment 6 bases; nucleotides outside the gene matches: 10. CDR3 nucleotide sequence: TGTGCCTGGGCTCGGACAGGATCGGGTCAGCCCCAGCATTTT. The encoded protein is CAWARTGSGQPQHF.

The chain recombines TRBV27 with TRBJ2-1; 8 bases are a match to TRBD2. Germline CDR1 is MNHEY and CDR2 is SMNVEV (reference sequence). Trimming removed 7 bases from V and 8 bases from J; junction bases left unmatched: 7. This CDR3 is built from 13 residues. The CDR3, as DNA: TGTGCCAGCATCCAGCGGGGGAGGGATGAGCAGTTCTTC. Translated: CASIQRGRDEQFF.

The V call is TRBV5-1, the J call TRBJ1-5, with a possible D match to TRBD1 (5 bases). Germline-derived CDR1 and CDR2 are SGHRS and YFSETQ. V gave up 4 bases and J gave up 7 bases, with 12 bases separating them. This CDR3 spans 13 amino acids. CDR3 residues: CASSPGSQQPQHF. CDR3 sequence (DNA): TGCGCCAGCAGCCCAGGGTCCCAGCAGCCCCAGCATTTT.

V is TRBV6-2 or TRBV6-3 and J is TRBJ1-5; maybe TRBD1 (5 bases). The V end was cut by 2 bases, the J end by 0 bases, with 8 bases between. The CDR3 length is 15 residues. Germline-derived CDR1 and CDR2 are MNHEY and SVGEGT. DNA of the CDR3: TGTGCCAGCAGTTACACAGGTGATAGCAATCAGCCCCAGCATTTT. Translated, it gives CASSYTGDSNQPQHF.

The gene calls are TRBV7-6 and TRBJ2-5, with D perhaps matching TRBD2 (6 bases). CDR1 is SGHVS, CDR2 FNYEAQ, per germline. CDR3 size: 16 residues. V was shortened by 0 bases and J by 1 base, with 12 bases between the two germline ends. The CDR3 DNA reads as TGTGCCAGCAGCTTAGCGCGGGGAGTACTCCAAGAGACCCAGTACTTC. Its translation: CASSLARGVLQETQYF.

This sequence joins TRBV6-1 and TRBJ1-2; D unclear. This CDR3 region has 13 residues. Between the trimmed V and J ends, which lost 3 bases and 2 bases, there was a span of 7 bases. CDR1 is MNHNS and CDR2 is SASEGT in the germline V gene. This CDR3 reads CASSEKPNYGYTF. As DNA, the CDR3 is TGTGCCAGCAGTGAGAAGCCAAACTATGGCTACACCTTC.

This chain links TRBV3-1 (or the pseudogene TRBV3-2) with TRBJ1-2, with TRBD1 as a possible D gene (5 bases). This CDR3 has 15 residues. The V gene's germline CDR1 is LGHDT and CDR2 YNNKEL (reference sequence). V lost 1 base and J lost 3, with 12 bases in between. CDR3 coding DNA: TGTGCCAGCAGCCAAGGTAACGGGGGATACTATGGCTACACCTTC. Amino acids: CASSQGNGGYYGYTF.

The gene calls are TRBV19 and TRBJ2-7; 10 bases are shared with TRBD1. Trimming took 3 bases from V and 6 from J; bases not matched to a gene: 5. The germline V gene encodes CDR1 LNHDA and CDR2 SQIVND (reference sequence). There are 14 residues in the CDR3. In nucleotides, the CDR3 is TGTGCCAGTAGTATCCCCGGGACAGGGGTCGAGCAGTACTTC. It codes for CASSIPGTGVEQYF.